This T cell receptor beta chain was retrieved from a study of control samples from healthy donors and cancer patients. Some clones are missing from TCRdb's copy, which holds only in-frame ones; the method was immunoSEQ multiplex PCR. This sample has around 170,000 clones; 88% occur once, and the top ten carry roughly 5.3%. The CDR3 has 14 amino acids. Germline CDR1 PRHDT, CDR2 FYEKMQ (reference sequence). J lost 5 bases, V lost 3 bases, and 7 bases had no gene match. Sequences were obtained from blood. This TCR was sampled from a woman in her thirties in good health. The rearrangement links TRBV13 to TRBJ2-7; 7 bases match TRBD1. In nucleotides, the CDR3 is TGTGCCAGCAGCTTGGCCGACAGGGTCCACGAGCAGTACGTC. It encodes CASSLADRVHEQYV.